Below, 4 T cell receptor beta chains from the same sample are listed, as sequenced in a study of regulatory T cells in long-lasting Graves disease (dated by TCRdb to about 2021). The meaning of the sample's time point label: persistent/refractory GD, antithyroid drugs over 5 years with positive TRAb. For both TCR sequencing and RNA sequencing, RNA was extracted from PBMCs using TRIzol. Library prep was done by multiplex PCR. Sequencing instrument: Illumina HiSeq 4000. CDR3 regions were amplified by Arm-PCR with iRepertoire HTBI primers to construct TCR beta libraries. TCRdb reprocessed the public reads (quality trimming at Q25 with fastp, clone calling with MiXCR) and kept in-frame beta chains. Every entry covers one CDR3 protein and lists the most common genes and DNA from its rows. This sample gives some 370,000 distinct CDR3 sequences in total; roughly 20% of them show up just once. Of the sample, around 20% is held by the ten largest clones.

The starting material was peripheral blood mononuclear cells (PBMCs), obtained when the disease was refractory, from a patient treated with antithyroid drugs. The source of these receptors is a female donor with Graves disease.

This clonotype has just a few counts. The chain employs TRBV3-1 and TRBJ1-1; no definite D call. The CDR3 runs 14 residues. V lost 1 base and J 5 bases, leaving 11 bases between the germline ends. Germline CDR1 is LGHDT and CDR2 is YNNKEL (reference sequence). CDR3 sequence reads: CASSQGFVRTEAFF. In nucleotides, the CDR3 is TGTGCCAGCAGCCAAGGGTTCGTACGAACTGAAGCTTTCTTT.

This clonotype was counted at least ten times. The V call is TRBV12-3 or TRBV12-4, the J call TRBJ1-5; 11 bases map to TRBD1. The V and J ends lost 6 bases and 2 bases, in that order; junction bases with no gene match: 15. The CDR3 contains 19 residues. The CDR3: CASRFPRDRGLGGNQPQHF. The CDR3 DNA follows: TGTGCCAGCAGGTTTCCCCGGGACAGGGGGTTAGGAGGCAATCAGCCCCAGCATTTT.

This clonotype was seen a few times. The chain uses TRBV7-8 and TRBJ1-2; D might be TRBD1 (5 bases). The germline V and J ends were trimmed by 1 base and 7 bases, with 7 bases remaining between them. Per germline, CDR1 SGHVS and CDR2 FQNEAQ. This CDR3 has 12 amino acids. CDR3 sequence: CASSLGGTGYTF. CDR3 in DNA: TGTGCCAGCAGCTTAGGGGGGACTGGCTACACCTTC.

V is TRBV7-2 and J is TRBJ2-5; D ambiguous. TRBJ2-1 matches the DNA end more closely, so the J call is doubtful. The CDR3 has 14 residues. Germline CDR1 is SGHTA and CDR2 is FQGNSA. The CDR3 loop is CASSQSELSNEQFF. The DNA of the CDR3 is TGTGCCAGCAGCCAGTCGGAGTTGTCAAATGAGCAGTTCTTC.